Listed here are 15 T cell receptor beta chains from one sample, sequenced in a study of cytomegalovirus exposure and HLA in healthy donors (dated by TCRdb to about 2017). Receptor libraries were prepared by the immunoSEQ multiplex PCR assay. TCRdb retrieved this table from immuneACCESS and kept in-frame rearrangements only. Not all clones are present; in checked studies, unresolved V genes account for under half, and no reason is known for the remainder. The sample data list about 76,000 clones, and less than 95% of these were observed just once. Clones ranked in the top ten supply about 0.6% of the sample. Sequences were obtained from PBMCs. The receptor source for this set is a woman in her late teens or twenties in good health and CMV-seronegative.

V gene TRBV5-5 combines with J gene TRBJ1-1, with D perhaps matching TRBD1 (6 bases). The CDR3 extends over 15 amino acids. V was clipped by 4 bases and J by 4 bases, with 17 bases between them. CDR1 and CDR2 from the germline V gene are SGHKS and YYEKEE (reference sequence). CDR3 in DNA: TGTGCCAGCAGCCAGGACAGTATCCCACTCACTGAAGCTTTCTTT. It yields the protein CASSQDSIPLTEAFF.

The rearrangement joins TRBV11-2 to TRBJ2-7; D unclear. The CDR3 runs 15 residues. V dropped 2 bases and J dropped 2 bases, with 13 bases sitting between them. The germline gives CDR1 SGHAT, CDR2 FQNNGV. In DNA form, the CDR3 reads TGTGCCAGCAGCTTATTGGCTGCCATCCCCTACGAGCAGTACTTC. It specifies CASSLLAAIPYEQYF.

This chain connects TRBV5-4 to TRBJ2-1; TRBD1 matches at 7 bases. The V and J ends lost 4 bases and 7 bases, in that order; junction bases with no gene match: 8. The CDR3 is made up of 14 amino acids. Per germline, CDR1 SGHNT and CDR2 YYREEE (reference sequence). The CDR3 DNA sequence: TGTGCCAGCAGCCAGCCGACAGGGAGTAATGAGCAGTTCTTC. Translating gives CASSQPTGSNEQFF. Full variable domain (missing parts from reference TRBV5-4 and TRBJ2-1): ETGVTQSPTHLIKTRGQQVTLRCSSQSGHNTVSWYQQALGQGPQFIFQYYREEENGRGNFPPRFSGLQFPNYSSELNVNALELDDSALYLCASSQPTGSNEQFFGPGTRLTVL.

The rearrangement uses TRBV10-3 and TRBJ2-5; 9 bases map to TRBD1. CDR1 and CDR2 (germline): ENHRY, SYGVKD. Unmatched junction bases numbered 7, after V lost 6 bases and J lost 5 bases. CDR3 length: 14 residues. The CDR3 here is CAIRKQGARETQYF. DNA of the CDR3: TGTGCCATCAGGAAACAGGGGGCCCGGGAGACCCAGTACTTC.

The V gene is TRBV27, the J gene TRBJ2-2; D is uncertain. The germline V and J ends were trimmed by 7 bases and 6 bases, with 15 bases remaining between them. The germline V gene encodes CDR1 MNHEY and CDR2 SMNVEV (reference sequence). The CDR3 has 14 residues. The CDR3: CASKLEQAAGELFF. The CDR3 DNA reads as TGTGCCAGCAAGTTGGAGCAAGCCGCCGGGGAGCTGTTTTTT.

This rearrangement joins TRBV7-2 to TRBJ2-7, with TRBD2 identical over 7 bases. Germline lookup yields CDR1 SGHTA and CDR2 FQGNSA. This CDR3 is 13 amino acids long. J gave up 3 bases and V 3 bases, and 2 bases lay outside the gene matches. The CDR3 DNA reads TGTGCCAGCAGCTTGGGGACTATCTACGAGCAGTACTTC. It yields the protein CASSLGTIYEQYF.

J is TRBJ1-4 and V is TRBV9; weak D call: TRBD1 (5 bases). V dropped 4 bases and J dropped 6 bases, with 13 bases sitting between them. The CDR3 loop spans 14 amino acids. CDR1 and CDR2 (germline): SGDLS, YYNGEE. CDR3 DNA: TGTGCCAGCAGCCCCGGGCCGGGGGATGAAAAACTGTTTTTT. It yields the protein CASSPGPGDEKLFF.

The V gene is TRBV4-3, the J gene TRBJ1-5; D may be TRBD1 (5 bases). Trimming removed 0 bases from V and 4 bases from J, with 13 bases in between. Germline loops: CDR1 LGHNA, CDR2 YSLEER. CDR3 length: 16 residues. CDR3 protein: CASSQDIGPGNQPQHF. In nucleotides, the CDR3 is TGCGCCAGCAGCCAAGATATCGGGCCAGGGAATCAGCCCCAGCATTTT.

The chain uses TRBV11-2 and TRBJ2-7; 7 positions match TRBD2. This CDR3 is built from 15 residues. Germline CDR1 is SGHAT and CDR2 is FQNNGV. V gave up 4 bases and J gave up 0 bases; unmatched junction bases: 6. CDR3 protein: CASSSGEGLSYEQYF. In DNA form, the CDR3 reads TGTGCCAGCAGCTCGGGGGAGGGGCTCTCCTACGAGCAGTACTTC.

The rearrangement joins TRBV9 to TRBJ2-1; 10 nucleotides agree with TRBD1. With V trimmed by 4 bases and J by 3 bases, 4 bases remained unmatched. In germline, CDR1 is SGDLS, CDR2 YYNGEE. The CDR3 has 15 residues. CDR3 bases: TGTGCCAGCAGCTTCCGGGACAGGGGCTACAATGAGCAGTTCTTC. Protein: CASSFRDRGYNEQFF.

The V gene is TRBV19, the J gene TRBJ2-3, with D perhaps matching TRBD2 (5 bases). Trimming took 3 bases from V and 8 from J, leaving 12 bases between them. Germline V gene data show CDR1 as LNHDA and CDR2 as SQIVND (reference sequence). This CDR3 spans 13 amino acids. CDR3 nucleotides: TGTGCCAGTAGTATTTTCGGGGTAGTTACGCAGTATTTT. Translating gives CASSIFGVVTQYF.

J is TRBJ2-1 and V is TRBV20-1; D ambiguous. This CDR3 is 11 amino acids long. Deletions cut 8 bases from V and 8 bases from J, with 13 bases between. CDR1 is DFQATT, CDR2 SNEGSKA, per germline (reference sequence). The CDR3 protein is CSPNQSDEQFF. DNA for the CDR3: TGCAGTCCAAACCAATCAGATGAGCAGTTCTTC.

The CDR3 here is CASSLEASWENQPQHF. CDR3 DNA sequence: TGTGCCAGCAGCTTGGAGGCTTCGTGGGAGAATCAGCCCCAGCATTTT. The V and J genes are TRBV5-5 and TRBJ1-5, with no clear D. Germline-derived CDR1 and CDR2 are SGHKS and YYEKEE (reference sequence). V lost 0 bases and J lost 4, with 14 bases in between. This CDR3 spans 16 amino acids.

The chain carries TRBV28 and TRBJ1-5; D is ambiguous. The V end lost 7 bases, the J end lost 2 bases, and 9 bases lay between the germline ends. The CDR3 runs 13 residues. Germline CDR1 reads MDHEN; CDR2 reads SYDVKM. CDR3 coding DNA: TGTGCCAGCACAGACTTACGCAATCAGCCCCAGCATTTT. It translates to CASTDLRNQPQHF.

The chain recombines TRBV21-1 with TRBJ1-4; TRBD1 is the table's D call, not checked against the DNA. TRBV21-1 corresponds to a pseudogene. This CDR3 comprises 12 residues. The CDR3 bases are TGTGCCAGCTCCACGAGCCAGGCTGAACTGTTTTTT. Translation gives CASSTSQAELFF.